This T cell receptor beta chain was documented in a study of identical twins. With V trimmed by 6 bases and J by 4 bases, 23 bases remained unmatched. Germline V lookup: CDR1 MGHDK, CDR2 SYGVNS. The CDR3 has 19 amino acids. TCRdb reprocessed the 5' RACE reads via MiXCR and lists one record per CDR3 protein. The sample contains 690,000 or so distinct CDR3 sequences, around 8.3% of which appear only once. This clonotype showed up just a few times. This sample also appeared in a second study, on yellow fever vaccine responses in identical twins.

The sequenced sample consisted of PBMCs. This TCR was recovered from a woman aged 18-29 years in good health. The chain uses TRBV25-1 and TRBJ2-5; 7 positions agree with TRBD1. DNA of the CDR3: TGTGCCAGCAGACCGTCTAAATTTGGGTCCGGACAGGTCGGAGAGACCCAGTACTTC. Translated, it gives CASRPSKFGSGQVGETQYF.